The 10 T cell receptor beta chains below were found in one sample sequenced in a study of blood T cell repertoires in COVID-19. Method: immunoSEQ multiplex PCR; TCRdb's copy keeps in-frame clones and lacks some. The sample comprises roughly 200,000 clones, about nine tenths of which are singletons, and around 6.6% rests with the top ten. Sequencing was performed on peripheral blood. These receptors were taken from a man aged 40-49 years with acute or convalescent COVID-19.

The J gene is TRBJ1-2, the V gene TRBV27; D is possibly TRBD1 (6 bases). In germline, CDR1 is MNHEY, CDR2 SMNVEV (reference sequence). The V end was cut by 5 bases, the J end by 3 bases, with 10 bases between. The CDR3 extends over 13 amino acids. The CDR3 coding sequence is TGTGCCAGCAGTGCGACAGGTGACTATGGCTACACCTTC. It yields the protein CASSATGDYGYTF.

The chain couples TRBV27 to TRBJ1-3; D not resolved. Germline CDR1 MNHEY, CDR2 SMNVEV (reference sequence). The CDR3 covers 14 residues. V lost 6 bases and J 2 bases, leaving 11 bases between the germline ends. CDR3 sequence (DNA): TGTGCCAGCAGCTCTAGGCAGCCTGGAAACACCATATATTTT. It codes for CASSSRQPGNTIYF.

This chain connects TRBV19 to TRBJ2-6, with 9 bases identical to TRBD1. This CDR3 contains 15 residues. V gave up 11 bases and J gave up 2 bases; unmatched junction bases: 7. In germline, CDR1 is LNHDA, CDR2 SQIVND (reference sequence). The CDR3 DNA follows: TGTGCCGTGGGGACAGGGAATCCTGGGGCCAACGTCCTGACTTTC. This gives the protein CAVGTGNPGANVLTF.

V gene TRBV18 combines with J gene TRBJ2-2; 8 bases match TRBD2. This CDR3 comprises 19 residues. Germline CDR1 and CDR2: KGHSH and LQKENI. After removal of 3 bases from V and 1 base from J, the junction contained 13 bases not matched to a gene. CDR3 protein: CASSPQPPAGALNTGELFF. The CDR3 DNA follows: TGTGCCAGCTCACCCCAACCCCCAGCGGGGGCCCTGAACACCGGGGAGCTGTTTTTT.

V and J are TRBV6-2 or TRBV6-3 and TRBJ2-7; weak D call: TRBD2 (5 bases). V was trimmed by 6 bases and J by 6 bases, leaving 15 bases between them. The CDR3 has 13 residues. Germline values: CDR1 MNHEY, CDR2 SVGEGT. CDR3 in amino acids: CASSLIGVSEQYF. The CDR3 nucleotides read TGTGCCAGCAGCCTCATCGGGGTGAGCGAGCAGTACTTC.

The rearrangement uses TRBV7-9 and TRBJ1-1; 10 positions agree with TRBD1. V lost 2 bases and J lost 12; bases outside the gene matches: 6. CDR3 size: 13 residues. From germline, CDR1 is SEHNR and CDR2 FQNEAQ (reference sequence). CDR3 region: CASSLPGTGESFF. The CDR3 nucleotides read TGTGCCAGCAGCTTACCCGGGACAGGGGAATCTTTCTTT.

This sequence joins TRBV25-1 and TRBJ2-5; 7 bases agree with TRBD1. Germline V lookup: CDR1 MGHDK, CDR2 SYGVNS. V shed 1 base, J shed 12 bases, and the junction held 5 bases outside the gene matches. CDR3 length: 12 residues. DNA of the CDR3: TGTGCCAGCAGTGAATTGGGGACAGAGAAGTACTTC. It specifies CASSELGTEKYF.

This clone showed up just once. V and J are TRBV2 and TRBJ1-4; D ambiguous. The CDR3 covers 13 residues. Per germline, CDR1 SNHLY and CDR2 FYNNEI. Trimming cost V 2 bases and J 8 bases, with 9 bases left between them. This chain's CDR3 is CASSEQRREKLFF. The CDR3 nucleotides read TGTGCCAGCAGTGAACAGCGGCGGGAAAAACTGTTTTTT.

The chain has TRBV2 and TRBJ2-7, with TRBD2 matching 13 bases. CDR1 SNHLY and CDR2 FYNNEI come from the germline V gene. V lost 5 bases to trimming and J lost 7 bases; unmatched junction nucleotides: 2. CDR3 length: 13 amino acids. The CDR3 region has the DNA TGTGCCAGCAGTTGGACTAGCGGGGGTGAGCAGTACTTC. It encodes CASSWTSGGEQYF.

The rearrangement joins TRBV6-5 to TRBJ1-2, with a tentative D call TRBD1 (6 bases). The CDR3 sequence is 13 residues long. V shed 4 bases and J shed 7 bases, with 13 bases lying between them. CDR1 is MNHEY, CDR2 SVGAGI, per germline. The CDR3 DNA reads as TGTGCCAGCAGTTTTCCAGGGGCGGGTGGCTACACCTTC. Translation gives CASSFPGAGGYTF.